Following are 15 T cell receptor beta chains from one sample sequenced in a study of blood T cell dynamics during melanoma immunotherapy. The time point was: pre-treatment baseline. Clones were sequenced by immunoSEQ multiplex PCR, and TCRdb holds only the in-frame ones, with some missing. The data hold approximately 23,000 clones, with over 85% observed a single time. The sequenced sample was blood, obtained from a patient treated with checkpoint blockade. The receptors originated from a human donor with melanoma.

The J gene is TRBJ1-1, the V gene TRBV30; D call uncertain. The CDR3 extends over 11 amino acids. Germline V gene sequence: CDR1 GTSNPN, CDR2 SVGIG (reference sequence). V lost 2 bases, J lost 4 bases, and 5 bases lay in between. Written as DNA, the CDR3 is TGTGCCTGGAGTAGATTCACTGAAGCTTTCTTT. Its protein is CAWSRFTEAFF.

The rearrangement links TRBV6-6 to TRBJ2-6; D gene unclear. V was shortened by 6 bases and J by 0 bases, with 3 bases between the two germline ends. The V gene's germline CDR1 is MNHNY and CDR2 SVGAGI (reference sequence). The CDR3 consists of 13 residues. The CDR3 coding sequence is TGTGCCAGCAGGGGCTCTGGGGCCAACGTCCTGACTTTC. It yields the protein CASRGSGANVLTF.

The genes are TRBV18 and TRBJ2-5; 8 positions agree with TRBD2. The CDR3 length is 15 residues. The V and J ends lost 3 bases and 1 base, in that order; junction bases with no gene match: 4. Germline V gene lookup returns CDR1 KGHSH and CDR2 LQKENI. Here the CDR3 DNA reads TGTGCCAGCTCACCGGCACTAGCGGTCCAAGAGACCCAGTACTTC. Amino acid sequence: CASSPALAVQETQYF.

This chain joins TRBV7-6 and TRBJ1-1, with D possibly TRBD1 on 6 matching bases. Between the trimmed V and J ends, which lost 1 base and 1 base, there was a span of 13 bases. The CDR3 runs 16 residues. CDR1 and CDR2 (germline): SGHVS, FNYEAQ. As DNA, the CDR3 is TGTGCCAGCAGCTTAGAGGGGGTCTGGGCGAACACTGAAGCTTTCTTT. Encoded protein: CASSLEGVWANTEAFF.

This chain uses TRBV5-4 with TRBJ1-5; D ambiguous. Germline lookup yields CDR1 SGHNT and CDR2 YYREEE (reference sequence). The CDR3 spans 15 residues. Trimming took 4 bases from V and 1 from J, leaving 12 bases between them. This CDR3 reads CASSPVPGSNQPQHF. In DNA, the CDR3 is TGTGCCAGCAGCCCGGTGCCGGGGAGCAATCAGCCCCAGCATTTT.

The CDR3 DNA reads as TGTGCCAGCACCAACGTAGGAGCGATCTACGAGCAGTACTTC. It translates to CASTNVGAIYEQYF. The genes are TRBV28 and TRBJ2-7; D remains ambiguous. The CDR3 sequence is 14 residues long. CDR1 MDHEN and CDR2 SYDVKM come from the germline V gene. Trimming took off 7 bases at V and 3 bases at J, with 16 bases between the two ends.

The chain uses TRBV7-6 and TRBJ1-2, with a weak D call TRBD1 (5 bases). V dropped 5 bases and J dropped 2 bases, with 15 bases sitting between them. Germline V gene sequence: CDR1 SGHVS, CDR2 FNYEAQ. The CDR3 loop spans 15 amino acids. The DNA of the CDR3 is TGTGCCAGCAGCCCGCAGGGCGTGATGAACTATGGCTACACCTTC. It codes for CASSPQGVMNYGYTF.

This chain connects TRBV4-1 to TRBJ2-7; the D is unclear. Trimming cost V 1 base and J 2 bases, with 6 bases left between them. The CDR3 length is 13 residues. CDR1 is MGHRA and CDR2 is YSYEKL in the germline V gene. The CDR3 nucleotides read TGCGCCAGCAGCCAAGGGAAACCCTACGAGCAGTACTTC. Amino acid sequence: CASSQGKPYEQYF.

The rearrangement uses TRBV21-1 and TRBJ2-7; the D segment call TRBD2 is taken from the table without a DNA check. TRBV21-1 counts as a pseudogene. CDR3 length equals 11 residues. This chain's CDR3 is CASSNPHEQYF. Written as DNA, the CDR3 is TGTGCCAGCAGCAACCCTCACGAGCAGTACTTC.

V usage is TRBV7-6 and J usage is TRBJ1-4, with D possibly matching TRBD1 (5 bases). V lost 5 bases, J lost 5 bases, and 18 bases lay in between. The CDR3 loop spans 16 amino acids. Germline-derived CDR1 and CDR2 are SGHVS and FNYEAQ. CDR3 sequence reads: CASSPGGGDGNEKLFF. The CDR3 DNA reads TGTGCCAGCAGCCCTGGTGGAGGGGACGGGAATGAAAAACTGTTTTTT.

The rearrangement uses TRBV9 and TRBJ1-1; 8 nucleotides line up with TRBD1. CDR1 and CDR2 from the germline V gene are SGDLS and YYNGEE. The CDR3 runs to 15 residues. J was trimmed by 3 bases and V by 2 bases; bases with no gene match: 6. The DNA of the CDR3 is TGTGCCAGCAGCGTTGGACAGGGATCGGACACTGAAGCTTTCTTT. Translating gives CASSVGQGSDTEAFF.

This chain uses TRBV12-2 with TRBJ2-3; TRBD2 is the table's D call, not checked against the DNA. TRBV12-2 is termed a pseudogene. This CDR3 contains 16 residues. Here the CDR3 reads CASRLGQREGLDTQYF. The CDR3, as DNA: TGTGCAAGTCGCTTAGGTCAGCGGGAGGGCCTGGATACGCAGTATTTT.

The V and J genes are TRBV10-2 and TRBJ2-5; 7 bases agree with TRBD2. V gave up 5 bases and J gave up 11 bases; unmatched junction bases: 11. Germline CDR1 is WSHSY and CDR2 is SAAADI. The CDR3 contains 13 residues. CDR3 nucleotide sequence: TGCGCCAGCAGTTTAGCGGTGGCGGGAGAGCAGTACTTC. This encodes CASSLAVAGEQYF.

The rearrangement links TRBV25-1 to TRBJ2-1, with 9 bases fitting TRBD1. The CDR3 is 14 residues long. The germline V gene encodes CDR1 MGHDK and CDR2 SYGVNS. Germline trimming cut 6 bases from V and 3 bases from J; bases unmatched to any gene: 3. The CDR3 nucleotides read TGTGCCAGCAGAAACAGGGGGCTCTACAATGAGCAGTTCTTC. It encodes CASRNRGLYNEQFF.

The chain links TRBV7-9 to TRBJ2-2, with D perhaps assigned TRBD1 or TRBD2 (5 bases each). CDR1 SEHNR and CDR2 FQNEAQ come from the germline V gene (reference sequence). The CDR3 length is 15 residues. Trimming pared 4 bases from V and 0 bases from J, leaving 9 bases between. CDR3 protein: CASSSGTANTGELFF. The CDR3 DNA reads as TGTGCCAGCAGCTCCGGGACCGCGAACACCGGGGAGCTGTTTTTT.